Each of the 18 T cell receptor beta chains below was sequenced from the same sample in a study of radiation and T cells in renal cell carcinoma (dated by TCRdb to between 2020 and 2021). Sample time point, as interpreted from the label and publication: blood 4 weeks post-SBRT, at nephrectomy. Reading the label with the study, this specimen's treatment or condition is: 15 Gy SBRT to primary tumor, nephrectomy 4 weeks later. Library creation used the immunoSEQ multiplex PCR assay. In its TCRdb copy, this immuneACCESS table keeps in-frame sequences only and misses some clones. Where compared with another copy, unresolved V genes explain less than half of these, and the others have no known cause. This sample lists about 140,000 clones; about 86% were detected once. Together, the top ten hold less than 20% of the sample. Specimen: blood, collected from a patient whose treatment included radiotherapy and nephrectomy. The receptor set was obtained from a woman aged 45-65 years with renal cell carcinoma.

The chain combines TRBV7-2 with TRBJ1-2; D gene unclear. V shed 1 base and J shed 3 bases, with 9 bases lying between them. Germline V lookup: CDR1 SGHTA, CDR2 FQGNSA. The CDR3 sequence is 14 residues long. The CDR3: CASSLVPKDYGYTF. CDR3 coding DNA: TGTGCCAGCAGCTTAGTCCCCAAAGACTATGGCTACACCTTC.

The CDR3 is CASSQVPGEDTEAFF. The CDR3 DNA follows: TGCGCCAGCAGCCAAGTCCCAGGGGAGGACACTGAAGCTTTCTTT. V and J are TRBV4-3 and TRBJ1-1, with D perhaps TRBD1 (6 bases). Germline V gene sequence: CDR1 LGHNA, CDR2 YSLEER. CDR3 length: 15 residues. Trimming removed 1 base at V and 3 bases at J, with 12 bases between.

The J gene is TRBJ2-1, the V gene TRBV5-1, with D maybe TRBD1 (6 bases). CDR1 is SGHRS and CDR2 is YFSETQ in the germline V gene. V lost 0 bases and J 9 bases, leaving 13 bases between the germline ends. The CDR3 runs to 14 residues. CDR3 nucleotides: TGCGCCAGCAGCTTGGGACAGGAAGGGGGTGAGCAGTTCTTC. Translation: CASSLGQEGGEQFF.

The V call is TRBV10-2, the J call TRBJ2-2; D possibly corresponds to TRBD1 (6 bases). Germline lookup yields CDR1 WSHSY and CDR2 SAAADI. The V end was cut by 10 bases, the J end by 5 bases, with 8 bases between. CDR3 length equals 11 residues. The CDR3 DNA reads TGCGCCACAAGGGGGACCGGGGAGCTGTTTTTT. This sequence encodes CATRGTGELFF.

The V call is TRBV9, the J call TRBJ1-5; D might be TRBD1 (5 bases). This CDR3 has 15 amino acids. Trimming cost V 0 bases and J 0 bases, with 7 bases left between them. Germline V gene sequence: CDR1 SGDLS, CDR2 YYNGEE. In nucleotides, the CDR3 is TGTGCCAGCAGCGTAGGACAGAGTAGCAATCAGCCCCAGCATTTT. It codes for CASSVGQSSNQPQHF. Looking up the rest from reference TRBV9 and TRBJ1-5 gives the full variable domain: DSGVTQTPKHLITATGQRVTLRCSPRSGDLSVYWYQQSLDQGLQFLIQYYNGEERAKGNILERFSAQQFPDLHSELNLSSLELGDSALYFCASSVGQSSNQPQHFGDGTRLSIL.

Here the CDR3 DNA reads TGTGCCAGCAGCTCCAAAGAGACCCAGTACTTC. This encodes CASSSKETQYF. This chain links TRBV7-2 with TRBJ2-5; D gene uncertain. Trimming pared 4 bases from V and 3 bases from J, leaving 3 bases between. The CDR3 length is 11 residues. Per the germline V gene, CDR1 is SGHTA and CDR2 is FQGNSA.

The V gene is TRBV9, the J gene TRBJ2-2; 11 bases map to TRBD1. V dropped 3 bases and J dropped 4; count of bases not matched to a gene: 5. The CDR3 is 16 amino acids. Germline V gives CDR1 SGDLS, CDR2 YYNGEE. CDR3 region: CASSGRDRGFTGELFF. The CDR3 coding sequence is TGTGCCAGCAGCGGCCGGGACAGGGGGTTCACCGGGGAGCTGTTTTTT.

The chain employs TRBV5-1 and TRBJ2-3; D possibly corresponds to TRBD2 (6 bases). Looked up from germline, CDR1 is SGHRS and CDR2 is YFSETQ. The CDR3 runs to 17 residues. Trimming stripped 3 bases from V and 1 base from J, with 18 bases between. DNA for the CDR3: TGCGCCAGCAGCTCGGCGTCCGCGGCGGGACGCACAGATACGCAGTATTTT. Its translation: CASSSASAAGRTDTQYF.

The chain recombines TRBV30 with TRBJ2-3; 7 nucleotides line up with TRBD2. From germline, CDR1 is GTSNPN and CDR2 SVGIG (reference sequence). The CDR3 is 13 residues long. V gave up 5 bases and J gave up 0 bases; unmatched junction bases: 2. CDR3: CAWASGSTDTQYF. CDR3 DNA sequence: TGTGCCTGGGCTAGCGGAAGCACAGATACGCAGTATTTT. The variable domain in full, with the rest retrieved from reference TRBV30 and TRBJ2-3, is SQTIHQWPATLVQPVGSPLSLECTVEGTSNPNLYWYRQAAGRGLQLLFYSVGIGQISSEVPQNLSASRPQDRQFILSSKKLLLSDSGFYLCAWASGSTDTQYFGPGTRLTVL.

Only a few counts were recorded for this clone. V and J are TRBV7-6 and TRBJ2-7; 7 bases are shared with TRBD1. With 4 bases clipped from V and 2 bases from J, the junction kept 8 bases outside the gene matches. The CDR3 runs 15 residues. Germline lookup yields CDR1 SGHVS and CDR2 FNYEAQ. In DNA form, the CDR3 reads TGTGCCAGCAGCTCCAGAGCCAGGGGGACCTACGAGCAGTACTTC. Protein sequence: CASSSRARGTYEQYF.

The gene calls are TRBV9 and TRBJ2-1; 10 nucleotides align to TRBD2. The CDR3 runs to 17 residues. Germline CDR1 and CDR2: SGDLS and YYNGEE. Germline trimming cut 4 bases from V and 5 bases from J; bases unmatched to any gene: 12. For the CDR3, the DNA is TGTGCCAGCAGCATAAATAGAGAACTAGCGGGGAACAATGAGCAGTTCTTC. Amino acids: CASSINRELAGNNEQFF.

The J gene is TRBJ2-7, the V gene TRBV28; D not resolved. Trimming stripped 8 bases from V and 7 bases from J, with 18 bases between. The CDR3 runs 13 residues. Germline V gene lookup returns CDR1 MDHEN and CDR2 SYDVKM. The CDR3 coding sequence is TGTGCCAGCTCCTTGACCCAAAAATCGGAGCAGTACTTC. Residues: CASSLTQKSEQYF.

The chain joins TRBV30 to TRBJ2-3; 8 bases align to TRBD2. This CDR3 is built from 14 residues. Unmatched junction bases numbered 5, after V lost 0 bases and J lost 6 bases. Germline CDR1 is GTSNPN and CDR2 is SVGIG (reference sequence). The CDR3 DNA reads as TGTGCCTGGAGTGTACGGGGGGGCGAGGATACGCAGTATTTT. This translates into CAWSVRGGEDTQYF.

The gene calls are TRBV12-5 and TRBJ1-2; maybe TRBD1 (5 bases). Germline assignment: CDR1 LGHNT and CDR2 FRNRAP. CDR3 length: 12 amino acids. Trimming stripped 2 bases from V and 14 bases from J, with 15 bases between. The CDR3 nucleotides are TGTGCTAGTGGTTTGTCGACAGCCCCACCGACCTTC. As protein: CASGLSTAPPTF.

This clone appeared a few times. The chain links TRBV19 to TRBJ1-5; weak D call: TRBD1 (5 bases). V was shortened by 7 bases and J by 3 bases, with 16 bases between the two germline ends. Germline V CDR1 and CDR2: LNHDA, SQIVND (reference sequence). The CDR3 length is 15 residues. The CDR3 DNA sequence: TGTGCCAGTATGGCCCGTGGGGGTACCAATCAGCCCCAGCATTTT. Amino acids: CASMARGGTNQPQHF.

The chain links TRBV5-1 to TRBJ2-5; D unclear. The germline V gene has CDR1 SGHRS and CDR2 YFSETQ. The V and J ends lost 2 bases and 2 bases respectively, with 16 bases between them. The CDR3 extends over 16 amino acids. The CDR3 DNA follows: TGCGCCAGCAGCTTTGGGCGGAGACCGCGACAAGAGACCCAGTACTTC. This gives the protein CASSFGRRPRQETQYF.

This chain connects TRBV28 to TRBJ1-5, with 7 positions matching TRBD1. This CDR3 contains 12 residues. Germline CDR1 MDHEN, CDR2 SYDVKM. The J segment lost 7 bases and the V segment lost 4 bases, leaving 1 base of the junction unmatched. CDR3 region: CASSSGGQPQHF. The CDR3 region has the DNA TGTGCCAGCAGTTCAGGGGGGCAGCCCCAGCATTTT. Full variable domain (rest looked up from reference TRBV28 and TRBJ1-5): DVKVTQSSRYLVKRTGEKVFLECVQDMDHENMFWYRQDPGLGLRLIYFSYDVKMKEKGDIPEGYSVSREKKERFSLILESASTNQTSMYLCASSSGGQPQHFGDGTRLSIL.

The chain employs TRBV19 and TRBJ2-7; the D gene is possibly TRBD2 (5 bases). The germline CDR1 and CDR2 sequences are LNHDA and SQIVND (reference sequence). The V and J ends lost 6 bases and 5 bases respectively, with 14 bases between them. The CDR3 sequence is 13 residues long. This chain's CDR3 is CASRGNTGDEQYF. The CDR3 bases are TGTGCCAGTAGGGGGAACACCGGGGACGAGCAGTACTTC.